These 26 T cell receptor beta chains were sequenced from one sample in a study of human T cells and chemical hapten exposure. TCRdb re-called the RACE reads with MiXCR, one entry per CDR3 protein. The sample lists approximately 57,000 distinct CDR3 sequences, about 9.6% occurring once. Noted time point: patch test 1, 2 weeks after DPC sensitization. The treatment is: therapeutic diphenylcyclopropenone sensitization with weekly scalp DPC. Sequenced material: whole blood, taken in connection with sensitization to the hapten diphenylcyclopropenone (DPC). The receptor source for this set is a woman between 35 and 50 years old with alopecia areata. Some clones in this sample may be carry-over from other donors' samples.

Many counts were recorded for this clonotype. The chain uses TRBV21-1 and TRBJ1-2; the table's D call, TRBD1, was not checked against the DNA. TRBV21-1 is described as a pseudogene. This CDR3 spans 16 amino acids. DNA of the CDR3: TGTGCCAGCAGCAATCTGGGGGACAGGACTAACTATGGCTACACCTTC. It yields the protein CASSNLGDRTNYGYTF.

This clonotype was seen repeatedly, ten times or more. The V call is TRBV7-2, the J call TRBJ2-7; 7 nucleotides agree with TRBD1. Germline-derived CDR1 and CDR2 are SGHTA and FQGNSA. The CDR3 is 14 amino acids. The ends lost 6 bases at V and 5 bases at J; junction bases unmatched: 10. CDR3 nucleotides: TGTGCCAGCAGTCTGACAGGGACGAGCCACGAGCAGTACTTC. Translating gives CASSLTGTSHEQYF.

This clonotype turned up a few times. The J gene is TRBJ2-6, the V gene TRBV12-3 or TRBV12-4; the match to TRBD1 covers 7 bases. This CDR3 is built from 17 residues. The V and J ends lost 4 bases and 2 bases, in that order; junction bases with no gene match: 8. In nucleotides, the CDR3 is TGTGCCAGCAGTTCCCACGCCGGGACAGCTGGGGCCAACGTCCTGACTTTC. Translation gives CASSSHAGTAGANVLTF.

This clonotype was counted at least ten times. The rearrangement uses TRBV10-3 and TRBJ1-6; possibly TRBD1 for D (5 bases). V dropped 8 bases and J dropped 7 bases, with 18 bases sitting between them. CDR3 length: 15 amino acids. In germline, CDR1 is ENHRY, CDR2 SYGVKD. The CDR3: CAIRDPGQINSPLHF. In DNA form, the CDR3 reads TGTGCCATCCGGGATCCGGGGCAGATCAATTCACCCCTCCACTTT.

This clonotype rates as medium-sized. This chain uses TRBV4-1 with TRBJ1-1; no clear D gene. From germline, CDR1 is MGHRA and CDR2 YSYEKL. This CDR3 is built from 15 residues. Trimming shortened V by 0 bases and J by 5 bases, and 13 bases separated the two germline ends. CDR3 protein: CASSQDPGVGTEAFF. CDR3 coding DNA: TGCGCCAGCAGCCAAGATCCCGGGGTAGGGACTGAAGCTTTCTTT.

This clonotype was observed at least ten times. The chain has TRBV12-3 or TRBV12-4 and TRBJ2-1; 9 bases are a match to TRBD2. The junction had 13 bases not matched to a gene; V was cut back by 1 base and J by 9 bases. The CDR3 consists of 17 residues. The CDR3: CASSLDFAGGQSTEQFF. As DNA, the CDR3 is TGTGCCAGCAGTTTAGATTTTGCGGGGGGGCAGTCTACTGAGCAGTTCTTC.

This clonotype has a count of ten or more. The chain combines TRBV9 with TRBJ2-5; tentative D call: TRBD1 (6 bases). V lost 2 bases and J 8 bases, leaving 13 bases between the germline ends. CDR3 length: 13 residues. Germline V gene lookup returns CDR1 SGDLS and CDR2 YYNGEE. CDR3 protein: CASSVKWTETQYF. The CDR3 DNA reads TGTGCCAGCAGCGTCAAATGGACAGAAACCCAGTACTTC.

This clonotype was seen repeatedly, ten times or more. The chain uses TRBV29-1 and TRBJ1-2; D perhaps matches TRBD1 (6 bases). V lost 0 bases and J lost 6, with 17 bases in between. The germline gives CDR1 SQVTM, CDR2 ANQGSEA. CDR3 length equals 15 residues. The CDR3 here is CSVEDLTGPFDGYTF. In DNA, the CDR3 is TGCAGCGTTGAAGATCTTACAGGGCCTTTCGATGGCTACACCTTC.

This clonotype was seen many times. This chain connects TRBV11-2 to TRBJ2-5; 13 nucleotides agree with TRBD2. Per the germline V gene, CDR1 is SGHAT and CDR2 is FQNNGV. This CDR3 region has 16 residues. Losses at the gene ends were 4 bases for V and 3 bases for J; bases not matched to a gene: 5. The CDR3 DNA reads TGTGCCAGCAGCTCCGGACTAGCGGGGGAGGAAGAGACCCAGTACTTC. Its translation is CASSSGLAGEEETQYF.

As to this clonotype: A much larger clonotype is one base distant, so this may be a read error. This rearrangement joins TRBV10-3 to TRBJ2-7, with TRBD1 matching 7 bases. This CDR3 has 14 amino acids. CDR1 and CDR2 from the germline V gene are ENHRY and SYGVKD. The V segment lost 10 bases and the J segment 0 bases; nucleotides outside the gene matches: 9. CDR3 sequence (DNA): TGTGCCACTGACAGGGACCAAAACTCCTACGAGCAGTACTTC. The encoded protein is CATDRDQNSYEQYF.

The CDR3 DNA reads as TGTGCCAGCAGCTTTGGACAGGACTTCACCCTCCACTTT. Translated, it gives CASSFGQDFTLHF. The chain is built from TRBV7-8 and TRBJ1-6; 7 positions match TRBD1. There are 13 residues in the CDR3. V dropped 3 bases and J dropped 14; count of bases not matched to a gene: 7. Germline lookup yields CDR1 SGHVS and CDR2 FQNEAQ.

This clonotype came up a few times. The V and J genes are TRBV2 and TRBJ2-7; a weak D match, TRBD2 (5 bases). CDR3 length: 16 amino acids. Trimming stripped 6 bases from V and 1 base from J, with 19 bases between. Germline CDR1 is SNHLY and CDR2 is FYNNEI. CDR3 in DNA: TGTGCCAGCAGGAGGGCCCGGGCAGACTCTTCCTACGAGCAGTACTTC. This encodes CASRRARADSSYEQYF.

This clonotype was counted many times. This rearrangement joins TRBV7-9 to TRBJ2-7, with D maybe TRBD1 (6 bases). V lost 3 bases to trimming and J lost 0 bases, with 24 bases between them. Germline CDR1 and CDR2: SEHNR and FQNEAQ (reference sequence). The CDR3 totals 19 residues. This CDR3 reads CASSFGSGLGTTDSYEQYF. CDR3 bases: TGTGCCAGCAGCTTCGGCTCCGGGCTTGGGACAACTGACTCCTACGAGCAGTACTTC.

This clonotype appeared many times. The rearrangement joins TRBV7-8 to TRBJ2-1; no reliable D call. This CDR3 contains 13 residues. The V end lost 5 bases, the J end lost 6 bases, and 11 bases lay between the germline ends. Germline CDR1 is SGHVS and CDR2 is FQNEAQ. CDR3 DNA: TGTGCCAGCAGCCCCGCCCGGGTCAATGAGCAGTTCTTC. Translation gives CASSPARVNEQFF.

V is TRBV5-1 and J is TRBJ1-2; D is possibly TRBD1 (5 bases). The germline gives CDR1 SGHRS, CDR2 YFSETQ. V lost 2 bases and J 0 bases, leaving 8 bases between the germline ends. CDR3 length: 14 amino acids. The CDR3, as DNA: TGCGCCAGCAGCTTATCAGGGCCTAACTATGGCTACACCTTC. This gives the protein CASSLSGPNYGYTF.

By proportion, this clonotype is large. The J gene is TRBJ1-1, the V gene TRBV2; the D is unclear. CDR1 is SNHLY and CDR2 is FYNNEI in the germline V gene. CDR3 size: 12 residues. The ends were cut back, 4 bases at V and 7 bases at J, with 10 bases in the middle. CDR3 coding DNA: TGTGCCAGCAGTGGAGATTATTATGAAGCTTTCTTT. This encodes CASSGDYYEAFF.

This clonotype showed up many times. The chain is built from TRBV21-1 and TRBJ2-6; TRBD1 was called by the table and not checked on the DNA. TRBV21-1 is an annotated pseudogene. CDR3 size: 20 residues. In DNA, the CDR3 is TGTGCCAGCAGCAAAGTGGCCCTGGCGGGGGCCCCCTCTGGGGCCAACGTCCTGACTTTC. It translates to CASSKVALAGAPSGANVLTF.

In this sample, this clonotype turned up many times. CDR3 region: CASSLHTSGGLWDTQYF. CDR3 DNA sequence: TGTGCCAGCAGCCTCCACACTAGCGGGGGCCTCTGGGATACGCAGTATTTT. The rearrangement links TRBV7-8 to TRBJ2-3, with 11 bases that match TRBD2. V lost 5 bases, J lost 6 bases, and 13 bases stayed unmatched. CDR1 and CDR2 (germline): SGHVS, FQNEAQ. The CDR3 loop spans 17 amino acids.

This clonotype was counted ten times or more. This chain connects TRBV20-1 to TRBJ2-7, with TRBD2 matching over 7 bases. This CDR3 spans 11 amino acids. V lost 7 bases to trimming and J lost 3 bases; unmatched junction nucleotides: 3. Germline V lookup: CDR1 DFQATT, CDR2 SNEGSKA (reference sequence). This CDR3 reads CSVRGSYEQYF. DNA of the CDR3: TGCAGTGTGCGGGGGAGCTACGAGCAGTACTTC.

This clonotype was seen ten or more times. V and J are TRBV4-3 and TRBJ2-5, with TRBD1 matching 7 bases. Germline assignment: CDR1 LGHNA and CDR2 YSLEER. The CDR3 extends over 19 amino acids. The ends lost 0 bases at V and 6 bases at J; junction bases unmatched: 19. CDR3 protein: CASSQEYFSGTAEWKTQYF. The CDR3 DNA sequence: TGCGCCAGCAGCCAAGAGTACTTTTCCGGGACAGCGGAGTGGAAGACCCAGTACTTC.

The sample holds many counts of this clonotype. The chain is built from TRBV27 and TRBJ2-3; TRBD2 matches at 7 bases. The J segment lost 0 bases and the V segment lost 9 bases, leaving 6 bases of the junction unmatched. The CDR3 contains 14 residues. The V gene's germline CDR1 is MNHEY and CDR2 SMNVEV (reference sequence). The CDR3 DNA reads as TGTGCCAGTCGAGCGGGAACAAGCACAGATACGCAGTATTTT. As protein: CASRAGTSTDTQYF.

This clonotype was seen a few times. V usage is TRBV7-3 and J usage is TRBJ2-5, with D possibly being TRBD1 (6 bases). The ends were cut back, 0 bases at V and 5 bases at J, with 10 bases in the middle. The CDR3 spans 14 residues. The germline V gene has CDR1 SGHTA and CDR2 FQGTGA. The CDR3 spells CASSLTGAGETQYF. CDR3 nucleotides: TGTGCCAGCAGCTTAACGGGGGCCGGTGAGACCCAGTACTTC.

This clonotype appeared a few times. The rearrangement links TRBV20-1 to TRBJ1-1, with D possibly being TRBD1 (6 bases). CDR1 and CDR2 (germline): DFQATT, SNEGSKA (reference sequence). The CDR3 is made up of 12 amino acids. Trimming removed 7 bases at V and 4 bases at J, with 13 bases between. The CDR3 DNA sequence: TGCAGTGTAGAGGGGGGCGTCACTGAAGCTTTCTTT. Its protein is CSVEGGVTEAFF.

The V call is TRBV30, the J call TRBJ2-1, with D tentatively TRBD1 or TRBD2 (6 bases each). Trimming cost V 0 bases and J 0 bases, with 9 bases left between them. Germline loops: CDR1 GTSNPN, CDR2 SVGIG (reference sequence). The CDR3 consists of 15 residues. The CDR3 region is CAWSVGGLSYNEQFF. DNA for the CDR3: TGTGCCTGGAGTGTAGGGGGGCTCTCCTACAATGAGCAGTTCTTC.

J is TRBJ1-1 and V is TRBV6-1, with no clear D. The germline V gene has CDR1 MNHNS and CDR2 SASEGT. V was clipped by 1 base and J by 1 base, with 7 bases between them. CDR3 length: 14 residues. The CDR3 nucleotides are TGTGCCAGCAGTGAAGGCCAGACGAACACTGAAGCTTTCTTT. This sequence encodes CASSEGQTNTEAFF.

Ten or more counts support this clonotype. V usage is TRBV27 and J usage is TRBJ1-6; no definite D call. Trimming stripped 10 bases from V and 7 bases from J, with 8 bases between. The V gene's germline CDR1 is MNHEY and CDR2 SMNVEV (reference sequence). The length of the CDR3 is 11 residues. CDR3 loop: CATPRNSPLHF. Here the CDR3 DNA reads TGTGCCACCCCCCGGAATTCACCCCTCCACTTT.